Listed below are T cell receptor beta chains from one sample, sequenced in a study of cytomegalovirus exposure and HLA in healthy donors. TCRdb keeps only in-frame clones here, not all; method: immunoSEQ multiplex PCR. The profile covers about 110,000 clones, with approximately 71% appearing a single time and about 5.7% taken by the ten largest. Sequencing was carried out using PBMCs. These receptors were collected from a woman aged 65 to 85 in good health and CMV-seropositive. CDR3s include the opening cysteine and the closing phenylalanine or tryptophan. The D gene is left open where the match is weak. For some rows the clone size is stated as once, few or many, or as a class when expanded; others skip it.

v_gene	j_gene	abundance	len	d_gene	CDR3aa	CDR3nt
TRBV5-1	TRBJ2-3	NA	14	NA	CASSLDGGTDTQYF	TGCGCCAGCAGCTTGGACGGGGGCACAGATACGCAGTATTTT
TRBV5-6	TRBJ1-2	NA	15	TRBD1	CASREQGAPSRGYTF	TGTGCCAGCAGAGAACAGGGGGCGCCGAGCAGGGGCTACACCTTC
TRBV7-9	TRBJ2-3	NA	12	NA	CSSSFMSDTQYF	TGTTCCAGCAGCTTCATGTCAGATACGCAGTATTTT
TRBV5-1	TRBJ2-3	NA	19	TRBD2	CASSLRGTSGGASTDTQYF	TGCGCCAGCAGCTTGAGAGGGACTAGCGGGGGGGCGAGCACAGATACGCAGTATTTT
TRBV27	TRBJ1-5	NA	13	NA	CASRQGGNQPQHF	TGTGCCAGCAGACAGGGTGGCAATCAGCCCCAGCATTTT
TRBV7-9	TRBJ1-1	NA	15	TRBD1	CASSLGQGASTEAFF	TGTGCCAGCAGCTTAGGACAGGGGGCGAGCACTGAAGCTTTCTTT
TRBV6-5	TRBJ1-2	NA	13	NA	CASSWGPNYGYTF	TGTGCCAGCAGTTGGGGGCCTAACTATGGCTACACCTTC
TRBV4-3	TRBJ2-3	few	17	NA	CASSQDPWGQSTDTQYF	TGCGCCAGCAGCCAAGATCCGTGGGGGCAGAGCACAGATACGCAGTATTTT
TRBV5-1	TRBJ1-3	NA	17	NA	CASSTTGTTNSGNTIYF	TGCGCCAGCAGCACCACCGGGACAACGAACTCTGGAAACACCATATATTTT
TRBV11-1	TRBJ2-3	NA	13	NA	CASSTPSADTQYF	TGTGCCAGCAGCACCCCTAGCGCAGATACGCAGTATTTT
TRBV25-1	TRBJ1-4	NA	14	NA	CASSDATGREKLFF	TGTGCCAGCAGTGACGCGACAGGCAGAGAAAAACTGTTTTTT
TRBV7-2	TRBJ1-5	NA	13	NA	CASSLQGGQPQHF	TGTGCCAGCAGCTTGCAGGGAGGACAGCCCCAGCATTTT
TRBV7-6	TRBJ1-4	NA	16	NA	CASSGRQTATNEKLFF	TGTGCCAGCAGCGGGAGGCAGACTGCAACTAATGAAAAACTGTTTTTT